These T cell receptor beta chains were read from a single sample in a study of T cells expressing NK-cell markers. Reanalyzing the 5' RACE reads, TCRdb keeps one entry per CDR3 protein, without DNA. The listing records about 150,000 distinct CDR3 sequences. Sequenced material: blood T cells: a sorted CD56 or NKG2C T cell subset, CD4+ or CD8+ T cells, or bulk PBMC T cells (not recorded which). These receptors were taken from a woman in her forties or fifties in good health. The CDR3 runs from the conserved cysteine through the conserved F or W. The order of the fields is V gene, J gene, CDR3 protein.

>TRBV4-1|TRBJ2-7
CASSEAGVGEQYF
>TRBV11-2|TRBJ1-1
CASSATNTEAFF
>TRBV7-9|TRBJ2-1
CASRVAGRDEQFF
>TRBV2|TRBJ1-1
CASSAGFGTEAFF
>TRBV27|TRBJ2-4
CASSLVGTSGRAEYF
>TRBV29-1|TRBJ1-3
CSVRQLSGNTIYF
>TRBV25-1|TRBJ1-1
CASSGVGKENTEAFF
>TRBV28|TRBJ2-7
CASTQTGNYEQYF
>TRBV2|TRBJ1-5
CASSVFNQPQHF
>TRBV15|TRBJ2-1
CATSSRGQGHNEQFF
>TRBV10-3|TRBJ1-1
CATALNPEAFF